This TCR beta chain was captured by sequencing in a study of spatial heterogeneity in lung cancer. Study summary: The donors, 70 to 80 patients with untreated early-stage non-small cell lung cancer, provided the samples. Sequenced were any available follow-up PBMC samples, which had been obtained a median of roughly 23 months after resection.

The V gene's germline CDR1 is SGHAT and CDR2 FQDESV (reference sequence). CDR3 length: 11 residues. Trimming took off 6 bases at V and 5 bases at J, with 4 bases between the two ends. Time point: blood at routine non-recurrence follow-up after resection. On each TCR cDNA molecule, a unique molecular identifier was present. One entry per CDR3 protein, called by TCRdb with MiXCR from the 5' RACE reads. The table records about 120,000 distinct CDR3 sequences, 9.5% to 14% of them present only once. This receptor was obtained from a female donor with early-stage non-small cell lung cancer. This rearrangement joins TRBV11-1 to TRBJ2-2; unclear D gene. Sequences were derived from PBMCs, sampled at follow-up. The CDR3 region has the DNA TGTGCCAGCAGGTCGACCGGGGAGCTGTTTTTT. It specifies CASRSTGELFF.